The 28 T cell receptor beta chains given below trace back to one sample, sequenced in a study of shared clonotypes between healthy human individuals (TCRdb year 2020). To prepare the library, the immunoSEQ multiplex PCR assay was applied. The table was pulled from immuneACCESS by TCRdb, which kept in-frame rearrangements only. Such tables lose some clones; where checked, under half of the loss comes from unresolved V genes, and the rest has no known cause. The sample profile shows under 350,000 clones; roughly 91% of them were found once. 15% to 20% of the sample lies in the top ten. What was sequenced was memory CD8+ T cells sorted from blood. The cell subset or site tag for this specimen amounts to: CD45RO+ cells pooled with CCR7-negative TemRA cells. These receptors originate from a man between 18 and 35 years old in good health.

V usage is TRBV7-9 and J usage is TRBJ1-5, with D possibly matching TRBD1 (5 bases). This CDR3 is built from 13 residues. The V gene's germline CDR1 is SEHNR and CDR2 FQNEAQ (reference sequence). V lost 4 bases and J 5 bases, leaving 9 bases between the germline ends. CDR3 nucleotides: TGTGCCAGCAGCTCCATGGGGGATCAGCCCCAGCATTTT. It codes for CASSSMGDQPQHF.

A note on this clone: A much larger clone differs from this one at a single base, so this may be a read error. This chain uses TRBV5-1 with TRBJ2-1; 10 bases agree with TRBD2. This CDR3 contains 14 residues. V was clipped by 3 bases and J by 8 bases; unmatched bases: 5. In germline, CDR1 is SGHRS, CDR2 YFSETQ. CDR3 protein: CASSSGTSEDEQFF. The CDR3 coding sequence is TGCGCCAGCAGCTCCGGGACTAGCGAGGATGAGCAGTTCTTC.

This clone turned up a few times. V and J are TRBV5-1 and TRBJ2-7; no reliable D call. This CDR3 comprises 14 residues. Between the trimmed V and J ends, which lost 0 bases and 2 bases, there was a span of 9 bases. The germline V gene has CDR1 SGHRS and CDR2 YFSETQ. The CDR3 reads CASSLAPGAYEQYF. The CDR3 DNA follows: TGCGCCAGCAGCTTGGCACCAGGAGCCTACGAGCAGTACTTC.

J is TRBJ2-4 and V is TRBV7-9; D uncertain. This CDR3 has 17 residues. V lost 1 base and J lost 0, with 13 bases in between. CDR1 and CDR2 (germline): SEHNR, FQNEAQ (reference sequence). CDR3 DNA sequence: TGTGCCAGCAGCTTAGGACCGATTGATCTAGCCAAAAACATTCAGTACTTC. Protein product: CASSLGPIDLAKNIQYF.

This chain connects TRBV6-1 to TRBJ1-2; D is ambiguous. Germline-derived CDR1 and CDR2 are MNHNS and SASEGT. V shed 7 bases and J shed 5 bases, with 17 bases lying between them. The CDR3 length is 14 residues. The CDR3 DNA reads as TGTGCCAGCAAGACGACTACATTTTCATATGGCTACACCTTC. Translated, it gives CASKTTTFSYGYTF.

The chain recombines TRBV29-1 with TRBJ2-3, with D unclear. The V end was cut by 5 bases, the J end by 2 bases, with 8 bases between. Germline-derived CDR1 and CDR2 are SQVTM and ANQGSEA. There are 12 residues in the CDR3. The chain's CDR3 is CSVRRYTDTQYF. As DNA, the CDR3 is TGCAGCGTTAGAAGGTACACAGATACGCAGTATTTT.

This chain connects TRBV6-5 to TRBJ2-1; the D is unclear. Trimming pared 2 bases from V and 4 bases from J, leaving 9 bases between. The germline CDR1 and CDR2 sequences are MNHEY and SVGAGI. The CDR3 runs to 14 residues. This CDR3 is CASSYGSAYNEQFF. CDR3 sequence (DNA): TGTGCCAGCAGTTACGGGTCAGCTTACAATGAGCAGTTCTTC.

V and J are TRBV9 and TRBJ2-3; 7 nucleotides agree with TRBD2. Germline values: CDR1 SGDLS, CDR2 YYNGEE. CDR3 length equals 16 residues. J gave up 1 base and V 3 bases, and 8 bases lay outside the gene matches. The CDR3 loop reads CASSAAGVRGTDTQYF. The CDR3 coding sequence is TGTGCCAGCAGCGCGGCGGGGGTTAGGGGCACAGATACGCAGTATTTT.

The V and J genes are TRBV7-2 and TRBJ1-2, with 7 bases that match TRBD1. Germline-derived CDR1 and CDR2 are SGHTA and FQGNSA. J gave up 0 bases and V 3 bases, and 1 base lay outside the gene matches. The CDR3 is 14 amino acids. The CDR3 region is CASSFGTANYGYTF. DNA of the CDR3: TGTGCCAGCAGCTTTGGGACAGCTAACTATGGCTACACCTTC.

The DNA for the CDR3 is TGCGCCAGCAGCCCCTTACCGGGACTCCAAGAGACCCAGTACTTC. It translates to CASSPLPGLQETQYF. V gene TRBV4-1 combines with J gene TRBJ2-5, with D possibly being TRBD2 (6 bases). The CDR3 has 15 residues. Per the germline V gene, CDR1 is MGHRA and CDR2 is YSYEKL. V dropped 4 bases and J dropped 1 base, with 13 bases sitting between them.

The chain combines TRBV27 with TRBJ2-7, with D tentatively TRBD2 (7 bases). This CDR3 spans 15 amino acids. Trimming removed 5 bases from V and 2 bases from J, with 16 bases in between. From germline, CDR1 is MNHEY and CDR2 SMNVEV (reference sequence). CDR3 coding DNA: TGTGCCAGCAGTCACGAGGGGGGGACCACCTACGAGCAGTACTTC. Translating it yields CASSHEGGTTYEQYF.

Regarding this clone: A much larger clone lies one base from this, so it may be a read error. The sample carries other DNA sequences with the same CDR3. The V gene is TRBV5-1, the J gene TRBJ2-7, with D hard to call. From germline, CDR1 is SGHRS and CDR2 YFSETQ. V lost 0 bases to trimming and J lost 2 bases, with 0 bases between them. The length of the CDR3 is 11 residues. As DNA, the CDR3 is TGCGCCAGCAGCTTGGCCTACGAGCAGTACTTC. The encoded protein is CASSLAYEQYF.

This chain uses TRBV5-4 with TRBJ1-1; D uncertain. This CDR3 comprises 12 residues. Germline CDR1 is SGHNT and CDR2 is YYREEE (reference sequence). V lost 3 bases and J 1 base, leaving 4 bases between the germline ends. CDR3 in amino acids: CASSYGNTEAFF. DNA of the CDR3: TGTGCCAGCAGCTACGGGAACACTGAAGCTTTCTTT.

This chain joins TRBV7-8 and TRBJ2-7; no clear D gene. Trimming took off 4 bases at V and 0 bases at J, with 7 bases between the two ends. The CDR3 spans 13 residues. Germline CDR1 is SGHVS and CDR2 is FQNEAQ. This CDR3 reads CASSWLSSYEQYF. CDR3 sequence (DNA): TGTGCCAGCAGCTGGCTTAGCTCCTACGAGCAGTACTTC.

This clone was picked up many times. The chain joins TRBV2 to TRBJ1-1; D remains ambiguous. The CDR3 runs 10 residues. Germline V gives CDR1 SNHLY, CDR2 FYNNEI. Trimming removed 6 bases at V and 8 bases at J, with 7 bases between. CDR3 nucleotides: TGTGCCAGCAGCCTCGGGGAAGCTTTCTTT. Protein: CASSLGEAFF.

The chain links TRBV6-6 to TRBJ2-3; TRBD1 might be the D (5 bases). This CDR3 region has 15 residues. Germline V gives CDR1 MNHNY, CDR2 SVGAGI (reference sequence). V lost 2 bases and J lost 1, with 10 bases in between. The CDR3 nucleotides read TGTGCCAGCAGTTACCTGGGGCATGGCACAGATACGCAGTATTTT. Its translation is CASSYLGHGTDTQYF.

The chain uses TRBV5-6 and TRBJ2-7; TRBD2 matches 10 bases. The ends lost 4 bases at V and 2 bases at J; junction bases unmatched: 15. Germline V gene lookup returns CDR1 SGHDT and CDR2 YYEEEE. The CDR3 extends over 18 amino acids. CDR3 in amino acids: CASSLAGSTSGITYEQYF. DNA of the CDR3: TGTGCCAGCAGCCTGGCGGGATCCACTAGCGGGATTACCTACGAGCAGTACTTC.

The CDR3 sequence: CASSLAVLGATGELFF. CDR3 DNA: TGTGCCAGCAGCTTGGCTGTTCTGGGGGCCACCGGGGAGCTGTTTTTT. The chain joins TRBV5-6 to TRBJ2-2; maybe TRBD1 (6 bases). The V and J ends lost 0 bases and 4 bases respectively, with 13 bases between them. The CDR3 extends over 16 amino acids. The germline V gene encodes CDR1 SGHDT and CDR2 YYEEEE. The variable domain in full, completed from reference TRBV5-6 and TRBJ2-2, reads DAGVTQSPTHLIKTRGQQVTLRCSPKSGHDTVSWYQQALGQGPQFIFQYYEEEERQRGNFPDRFSGHQFPNYSSELNVNALLLGDSALYLCASSLAVLGATGELFFGEGSRLTVL.

The chain uses TRBV6-5 and TRBJ2-1; the match to TRBD2 covers 11 bases. The V and J ends lost 6 bases and 7 bases, in that order; junction bases with no gene match: 8. This CDR3 is 15 amino acids long. Germline CDR1 reads MNHEY; CDR2 reads SVGAGI. In DNA form, the CDR3 reads TGTGCCAGCAGCCCACTAGCGGGGGCTGGTAATGAGCAGTTCTTC. It translates to CASSPLAGAGNEQFF.

This sequence joins TRBV13 and TRBJ2-7; perhaps TRBD2 as D (6 bases). With 8 bases removed from V and 3 bases from J, the gap between germline ends came to 20 bases. Germline CDR1 reads PRHDT; CDR2 reads FYEKMQ (reference sequence). The CDR3 consists of 15 residues. The CDR3 DNA reads TGTGCCAGCCACGAGCACGGGCGGGGCGTCTACGAGCAGTACTTC. This encodes CASHEHGRGVYEQYF.

The J gene is TRBJ1-1, the V gene TRBV28, with 10 bases aligning to TRBD1. Losses at the gene ends were 2 bases for V and 3 bases for J; bases not matched to a gene: 0. The CDR3 spans 14 residues. Looked up from germline, CDR1 is MDHEN and CDR2 is SYDVKM. The chain's CDR3 is CASSLGQGDTEAFF. For the CDR3, the DNA is TGTGCCAGCAGTTTAGGACAGGGGGACACTGAAGCTTTCTTT.

The rearrangement joins TRBV7-6 to TRBJ2-7; D remains ambiguous. CDR3 length equals 13 residues. Trimming took off 2 bases at V and 6 bases at J, with 11 bases between the two ends. Looked up from germline, CDR1 is SGHVS and CDR2 is FNYEAQ. In DNA form, the CDR3 reads TGTGCCAGCAGCTTACTGGCAGGCACCGAGCAGTACTTC. Protein sequence: CASSLLAGTEQYF.

The chain joins TRBV5-6 to TRBJ1-6; D call uncertain. Germline-derived CDR1 and CDR2 are SGHDT and YYEEEE. The V end was cut by 3 bases, the J end by 5 bases, with 12 bases between. The CDR3 runs to 15 residues. CDR3 nucleotide sequence: TGTGCCAGCAGCTCTCTTCTGGGGAATAATTCACCCCTCCACTTT. Translated, it gives CASSSLLGNNSPLHF.

This sequence joins TRBV30 and TRBJ2-7; 12 bases fit TRBD1. Germline V gene lookup returns CDR1 GTSNPN and CDR2 SVGIG (reference sequence). V lost 5 bases and J lost 3; bases outside the gene matches: 8. The CDR3 totals 15 residues. CDR3 protein: CAWGRGQGAFYEQYF. The CDR3 region has the DNA TGTGCCTGGGGAAGGGGACAGGGGGCGTTCTACGAGCAGTACTTC.

The J gene is TRBJ2-7, the V gene TRBV2; possibly TRBD2 for D (5 bases). With 4 bases removed from V and 4 bases from J, the gap between germline ends came to 14 bases. This CDR3 is built from 14 residues. The germline CDR1 and CDR2 sequences are SNHLY and FYNNEI. The CDR3 loop is CASSGAVRGYEQYF. The DNA for the CDR3 is TGTGCCAGCAGTGGGGCAGTCCGGGGATACGAGCAGTACTTC.

This sequence joins TRBV11-1 and TRBJ2-3, with TRBD1 matching over 10 bases. V gave up 8 bases and J gave up 4 bases; unmatched junction bases: 9. Germline loops: CDR1 SGHAT, CDR2 FQDESV (reference sequence). This CDR3 has 15 residues. Here the CDR3 DNA reads TGTGCCAGCGTCTATGGACAGGGGGATGCAGATACGCAGTATTTT. It is translated as CASVYGQGDADTQYF.

This chain joins TRBV30 and TRBJ1-6; D is unresolved. This CDR3 has 19 amino acids. V lost 5 bases and J 3 bases, leaving 26 bases between the germline ends. Germline assignment: CDR1 GTSNPN and CDR2 SVGIG (reference sequence). The CDR3 sequence is CAWPSNPSAPPIYNSPLHF. The CDR3 nucleotides are TGTGCCTGGCCCAGTAACCCATCCGCCCCACCAATCTATAATTCACCCCTCCACTTT.

The genes are TRBV5-1 and TRBJ1-1; 9 bases agree with TRBD1. Germline values: CDR1 SGHRS, CDR2 YFSETQ. J was trimmed by 3 bases and V by 3 bases; bases with no gene match: 6. The CDR3 runs 15 residues. CDR3 in amino acids: CASSSPGQGYTEAFF. For the CDR3, the DNA is TGCGCCAGCAGCTCTCCGGGACAGGGATACACTGAAGCTTTCTTT.